A selection of T cell receptor beta chains follows, all from one sample in a study of cytomegalovirus exposure and HLA in healthy donors. Profiled with immunoSEQ multiplex PCR; TCRdb holds only in-frame clones, not every one. The sample lists tens of thousands of clones; approximately 7.1% were seen once. The sample taken for sequencing was PBMCs. The receptors stem from a man aged 50-59 years in good health and CMV-seronegative. The CDR3 runs from the conserved cysteine through the conserved F or W. A D gene is named only where the DNA matches it firmly. Clone size is given for some rows only: seen once, a few or many times, or a class if the clone is expanded.

clone size,V gene,J gene,D gene,CDR3 protein,CDR3 DNA
NA,TRBV30,TRBJ1-4,NA,CAWGTGGMLFF,TGTGCCTGGGGCACCGGGGGTATGCTGTTTTTT
few,TRBV15,TRBJ1-5,TRBD1,CATSRDDRERYSNQPQHF,TGTGCCACCAGCAGAGATGACAGGGAGAGATATAGCAATCAGCCCCAGCATTTT
few,TRBV5-1,TRBJ1-1,TRBD1,CASSLVGRGRPTEAFF,TGCGCCAGCAGCTTGGTTGGCAGGGGGCGGCCCACTGAAGCTTTCTTT
few,TRBV6-6,TRBJ1-2,NA,CASSSQPDGGFYGYTF,TGTGCCAGCAGTTCGCAACCAGACGGAGGGTTCTATGGCTACACCTTC
few,TRBV19,TRBJ1-3,NA,CASRQDSGNTIYF,TGTGCCAGTAGACAGGACTCTGGAAACACCATATATTTT
NA,TRBV6-5,TRBJ2-7,TRBD1,CASSAGQGYGQYF,TGTGCCAGCAGTGCGGGACAGGGGTACGGGCAGTACTTC
NA,TRBV11-1,TRBJ2-3,TRBD2,CASSLGGSGTDTQYF,TGTGCCAGCAGCTTAGGCGGGAGCGGGACAGATACGCAGTATTTT
few,TRBV5-4,TRBJ1-1,NA,CASSTQNKGDTEAFF,TGTGCCAGCAGCACCCAAAACAAAGGGGACACTGAAGCTTTCTTT
NA,TRBV27,TRBJ1-1,NA,CASSSLGFAGWTEAFF,TGTGCCAGCAGTTCCCTAGGGTTCGCAGGGTGGACTGAAGCTTTCTTT
NA,TRBV28,TRBJ2-7,NA,CASSPGGGLLYEQYF,TGTGCCAGCAGTCCGGGCGGAGGACTTCTCTACGAGCAGTACTTC
few,TRBV9,TRBJ2-7,TRBD1,CASSVGQGTYEQYF,TGTGCCAGCAGCGTAGGACAGGGGACCTACGAGCAGTACTTC
NA,TRBV7-2,TRBJ1-5,NA,CASSLPGGGHNQPQHF,TGTGCCAGCAGCTTACCCGGGGGAGGGCACAATCAGCCCCAGCATTTT
NA,TRBV7-2,TRBJ1-1,TRBD1,CASSRWDRGLTDTEAFF,TGTGCCAGCAGCCGATGGGACAGGGGGCTCACGGACACTGAAGCTTTCTTT
few,TRBV5-6,TRBJ1-2,NA,CASSLPGAGNYGYTF,TGTGCCAGCAGCCTTCCCGGTGCGGGTAACTATGGCTACACCTTC
NA,TRBV6-5,TRBJ1-2,NA,CASSYSAQGNYGYTF,TGTGCCAGCAGTTACTCGGCACAGGGCAACTATGGCTACACCTTC
few,TRBV6-4,TRBJ2-2,TRBD2,CASSEQGSGSDGGELFF,TGTGCCAGCAGTGAGCAAGGCAGCGGGAGTGATGGCGGGGAGCTGTTTTTT
NA,TRBV19,TRBJ1-5,TRBD1,CASSIDRGKPQHF,TGTGCCAGTAGTATAGACAGGGGGAAGCCCCAGCATTTT
NA,TRBV25-1,TRBJ1-1,NA,CASTLGAVNEAFF,TGTGCCAGCACCCTGGGGGCAGTGAATGAAGCTTTCTTT
few,TRBV20-1,TRBJ2-3,TRBD2,CSAPSGNTQYF,TGCAGTGCTCCGAGCGGGAATACGCAGTATTTT
few,TRBV28,TRBJ2-3,TRBD2,CASTGRAFGTDTQYF,TGTGCCAGCACGGGGAGGGCCTTTGGCACAGATACGCAGTATTTT
few,TRBV19,TRBJ2-2,NA,CASSSRSSSGTSGELFF,TGTGCCAGTAGTTCCAGGTCAAGCTCCGGGACTTCCGGGGAGCTGTTTTTT
few,TRBV6-1,TRBJ2-5,TRBD1,CASSANYGTGKQETQYF,TGTGCCAGCAGTGCCAATTACGGGACAGGAAAACAAGAGACCCAGTACTTC
few,TRBV2,TRBJ2-5,TRBD2,CASSPSGQETQYF,TGTGCCAGCAGCCCTAGCGGTCAAGAGACCCAGTACTTC
NA,TRBV6-5,TRBJ1-2,NA,CASSWLQDPYGGYTF,TGTGCCAGCAGTTGGCTACAGGATCCTTATGGTGGCTACACCTTC
few,TRBV7-3,TRBJ1-1,NA,CASSLSGGRTEAFF,TGTGCCAGCAGCTTAAGCGGGGGTAGGACTGAAGCTTTCTTT
once,TRBV11-2,TRBJ2-5,TRBD1,CASSMGQGQETQYF,TGTGCCAGCAGCATGGGACAGGGACAAGAGACCCAGTACTTC
NA,TRBV7-2,TRBJ1-3,TRBD1,CASSPGQGGNTIYF,TGTGCCAGCAGCCCCGGACAGGGTGGAAACACCATATATTTT
NA,TRBV5-1,TRBJ2-7,TRBD2,CASSSGLAASYEQYF,TGCGCCAGCAGCTCCGGACTAGCGGCCTCCTACGAGCAGTACTTC
NA,TRBV5-1,TRBJ1-1,TRBD1,CASMEGALNTEAFF,TGCGCCAGCATGGAGGGGGCCTTGAACACTGAAGCTTTCTTT
NA,TRBV19,TRBJ2-7,TRBD1,CASSIGTGDVEQYF,TGTGCCAGTAGTATAGGAACAGGGGATGTCGAGCAGTACTTC
few,TRBV5-1,TRBJ2-5,TRBD2,CASSRGTSGQETQYF,TGCGCCAGCAGCCGAGGGACTAGCGGCCAAGAGACCCAGTACTTC
few,TRBV7-6,TRBJ1-4,TRBD1,CASSPQQGRNEKLFF,TGTGCCAGCAGCCCACAACAGGGGCGGAATGAAAAACTGTTTTTT
NA,TRBV4-1,TRBJ2-4,NA,CASSEADRNIQYF,TGCGCCAGCAGTGAAGCCGACAGAAACATTCAGTACTTC
few,TRBV28,TRBJ1-4,TRBD1,CASSLEQGAVGEKLFF,TGTGCCAGCAGTTTGGAACAGGGGGCCGTGGGTGAAAAACTGTTTTTT
few,TRBV18,TRBJ2-2,TRBD1,CASSPYGQGGTGELFF,TGTGCCAGCTCACCCTATGGACAGGGAGGCACCGGGGAGCTGTTTTTT
medium-sized,TRBV6-1,TRBJ2-7,TRBD1,CASEPTGMGEQYF,TGTGCCAGCGAGCCGACAGGGATGGGGGAGCAGTACTTC
NA,TRBV2,TRBJ2-3,TRBD2,CASSSLLAGGAGDTQYF,TGTGCCAGCAGTTCCCTACTAGCGGGGGGGGCTGGGGATACGCAGTATTTT
few,TRBV5-1,TRBJ1-1,TRBD1,CASSIQGWDTEAFF,TGCGCCAGCAGCATACAGGGGTGGGACACTGAAGCTTTCTTT
NA,TRBV6-5,TRBJ2-2,NA,CASSYRGFTGELFF,TGTGCCAGCAGTTACAGGGGATTCACCGGGGAGCTGTTTTTT
NA,TRBV7-9,TRBJ2-5,TRBD2,CASSFAGVKTQYF,TGTGCCAGCAGCTTCGCGGGAGTAAAGACCCAGTACTTC
few,TRBV7-9,TRBJ1-1,NA,CASSPRTDLTEAFF,TGTGCCAGCAGCCCCCGGACAGACCTCACTGAAGCTTTCTTT
NA,TRBV28,TRBJ1-2,NA,CASIKSGGQFYGYTF,TGTGCCAGCATTAAATCGGGGGGGCAATTCTATGGCTACACCTTC
NA,TRBV28,TRBJ1-6,NA,CASGGRARNSPLHF,TGTGCCAGTGGGGGCAGGGCGAGGAATTCACCCCTCCACTTT
NA,TRBV6-1,TRBJ1-2,TRBD1,CASSEAIRGYGYTF,TGTGCCAGCAGTGAAGCCATCAGGGGGTATGGCTACACCTTC
few,TRBV4-2,TRBJ2-5,NA,CASSQDPTSQETQYF,TGTGCCAGCAGCCAAGATCCTACCTCTCAAGAGACCCAGTACTTC
NA,TRBV10-3,TRBJ2-1,TRBD1,CAIRGQGAANEQFF,TGTGCCATCAGGGGACAGGGGGCGGCAAATGAGCAGTTCTTC